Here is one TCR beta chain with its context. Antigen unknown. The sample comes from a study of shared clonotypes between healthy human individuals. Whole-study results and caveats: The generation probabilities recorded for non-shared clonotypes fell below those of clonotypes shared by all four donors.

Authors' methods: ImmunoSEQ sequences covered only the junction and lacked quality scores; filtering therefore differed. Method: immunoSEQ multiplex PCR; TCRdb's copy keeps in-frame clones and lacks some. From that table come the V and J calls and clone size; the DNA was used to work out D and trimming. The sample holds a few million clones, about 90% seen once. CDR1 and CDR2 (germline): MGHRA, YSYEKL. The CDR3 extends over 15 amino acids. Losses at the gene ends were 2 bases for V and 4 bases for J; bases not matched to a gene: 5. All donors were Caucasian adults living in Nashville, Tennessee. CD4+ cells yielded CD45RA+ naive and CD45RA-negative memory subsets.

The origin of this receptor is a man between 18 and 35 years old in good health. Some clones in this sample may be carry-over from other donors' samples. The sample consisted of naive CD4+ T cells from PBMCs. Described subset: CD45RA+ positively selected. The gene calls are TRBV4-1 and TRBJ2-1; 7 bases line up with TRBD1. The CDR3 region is CASSQPDREYNEQFF. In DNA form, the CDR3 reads TGCGCCAGCAGCCAACCCGACAGGGAGTACAATGAGCAGTTCTTC.